Below are 28 T cell receptor beta chains sequenced from a single sample in a study of shared clonotypes between healthy human individuals. Some clones are missing from TCRdb's copy, which holds only in-frame ones; the method was immunoSEQ multiplex PCR. This table has about 960,000 clones, approximately 76% appearing once. Material for sequencing was memory CD4+ T cells sorted from blood. Indicated subset: CD45RA-negative fraction. The receptors were sampled from a man aged 18 to 29 in good health.

With regard to this clone: Germline and junction disagree at one end, which may indicate a read error. J is TRBJ2-2 and V is TRBV7-7, with 9 bases identical to TRBD1. Germline V gene sequence: CDR1 SSHAT, CDR2 FNYEAQ (reference sequence). There are 14 residues in the CDR3. The CDR3 DNA reads TGTGCTAGCAGCTCCGGGACAGGGAACGGGGAGCTGTTTTTT. Translated: CASSSGTGNGELFF. Using reference TRBV7-7 and TRBJ2-2 for the parts outside the CDR3, the full variable domain is GAGVSQSPRYKVTKRGQDVTLRCDPISSHATLYWYQQALGQGPEFLTYFNYEAQPDKSGLPSDRFSAERPEGSISTLTIQRTEQRDSAMYRCASSSGTGNGELFFGEGSRLTVL.

The chain combines TRBV4-3 with TRBJ1-4, with TRBD1 matching 7 bases. V lost 4 bases to trimming and J lost 6 bases; unmatched junction nucleotides: 8. The CDR3 is 15 amino acids. Germline lookup yields CDR1 LGHNA and CDR2 YSLEER. The CDR3 DNA reads TGCGCCAGCAGCCTTGCTTTGGACAGGCATGAAAAACTGTTTTTT. Amino acids: CASSLALDRHEKLFF.

Worth noting for this clone: Other DNA sequences of this sample code for an identical CDR3. This chain uses TRBV5-1 with TRBJ2-5, with TRBD1 matching over 8 bases. The V and J ends lost 0 bases and 4 bases, in that order; junction bases with no gene match: 2. The CDR3 has 14 residues. The germline V gene has CDR1 SGHRS and CDR2 YFSETQ. The CDR3 spells CASSLAGQGETQYF. In nucleotides, the CDR3 is TGCGCCAGCAGCTTGGCCGGACAGGGAGAGACCCAGTACTTC. The full variable domain, with the rest looked up from reference TRBV5-1 and TRBJ2-5, is KAGVTQTPRYLIKTRGQQVTLSCSPISGHRSVSWYQQTPGQGLQFLFEYFSETQRNKGNFPGRFSGRQFSNSRSEMNVSTLELGDSALYLCASSLAGQGETQYFGPGTRLLVL.

The chain links TRBV10-3 to TRBJ1-1, with D perhaps TRBD1 (5 bases). The germline gives CDR1 ENHRY, CDR2 SYGVKD. Deletions cut 4 bases from V and 4 bases from J, with 13 bases between. The CDR3 loop spans 14 amino acids. The CDR3: CAISVWEGVTEAFF. The CDR3 nucleotides are TGTGCCATCAGTGTGTGGGAAGGGGTCACTGAAGCTTTCTTT.

The chain carries TRBV7-9 and TRBJ2-1; 9 nucleotides agree with TRBD2. V was clipped by 6 bases and J by 2 bases; unmatched bases: 5. The germline V gene encodes CDR1 SEHNR and CDR2 FQNEAQ (reference sequence). The CDR3 is 15 residues long. Written as DNA, the CDR3 is TGTGCCAGCAGGGATACTAGCGGGCCCTACAATGAGCAGTTCTTC. It codes for CASRDTSGPYNEQFF.

On this clone itself: The same CDR3 is also encoded by other DNA sequences in this sample. The chain recombines TRBV11-3 with TRBJ2-3, with D tentatively TRBD1 or TRBD2 (5 bases each). The length of the CDR3 is 14 residues. V lost 1 base and J lost 2, with 7 bases in between. CDR1 SGHNT and CDR2 YENEEA come from the germline V gene. The CDR3 loop is CASSLGDPTDTQYF. Written as DNA, the CDR3 is TGTGCCAGCAGCTTAGGGGACCCCACAGATACGCAGTATTTT.

This chain joins TRBV5-1 and TRBJ2-7; 7 nucleotides match TRBD1. Germline V gene sequence: CDR1 SGHRS, CDR2 YFSETQ. V shed 5 bases, J shed 4 bases, and the junction held 6 bases outside the gene matches. The CDR3 runs to 13 residues. Written as DNA, the CDR3 is TGCGCCAGCAGGAGACAGGGCGGTTACGAGCAGTACTTC. This encodes CASRRQGGYEQYF.

V is TRBV11-2 and J is TRBJ1-3, with 7 bases matching TRBD1. V lost 4 bases to trimming and J lost 2 bases; unmatched junction nucleotides: 5. This CDR3 has 15 amino acids. In germline, CDR1 is SGHAT, CDR2 FQNNGV. CDR3 DNA: TGTGCCAGCAGCTGGGGAACAGGGGCTGGAAACACCATATATTTT. It translates to CASSWGTGAGNTIYF.

The V and J genes are TRBV6-1 and TRBJ2-1; TRBD2 aligns across 10 bases. Germline V gene lookup returns CDR1 MNHNS and CDR2 SASEGT. V lost 0 bases and J lost 6; bases outside the gene matches: 5. The CDR3 is 16 residues long. In DNA form, the CDR3 reads TGTGCCAGCAGTGAAGCAAAGCGGGGGGGCTTCAATGAGCAGTTCTTC. It is translated as CASSEAKRGGFNEQFF.

The rearrangement joins TRBV6-1 to TRBJ2-7; D is ambiguous. Germline V lookup: CDR1 MNHNS, CDR2 SASEGT. The CDR3 runs to 14 residues. The V and J ends lost 0 bases and 4 bases respectively, with 10 bases between them. In nucleotides, the CDR3 is TGTGCCAGCAGTGAAGCAGGGTCCCGGTACGAGCAGTACTTC. This translates into CASSEAGSRYEQYF.

This clone was counted ten times or more. This CDR3 reads CASRVGQGDTGELFF. CDR3 sequence (DNA): TGTGCCAGCAGGGTTGGACAGGGTGACACCGGGGAGCTGTTTTTT. This rearrangement joins TRBV7-2 to TRBJ2-2, with 8 positions matching TRBD1. The CDR3 runs to 15 residues. Germline CDR1 reads SGHTA; CDR2 reads FQGNSA. V dropped 6 bases and J dropped 3; count of bases not matched to a gene: 6.

The chain has TRBV10-1 and TRBJ2-7; TRBD1 agrees at 9 bases. The length of the CDR3 is 14 residues. Germline-derived CDR1 and CDR2 are WNHNN and SYGVQD (reference sequence). After removal of 5 bases from V and 7 bases from J, the junction contained 9 bases not matched to a gene. This CDR3 reads CASSPGTGRREQYF. The CDR3 region has the DNA TGCGCCAGCAGTCCCGGGACAGGGAGAAGGGAGCAGTACTTC.

This clone occurred a few times. The chain couples TRBV10-3 to TRBJ1-4; D gene uncertain. V was clipped by 3 bases and J by 3 bases, with 5 bases between them. Germline CDR1 and CDR2: ENHRY and SYGVKD. This CDR3 is 13 amino acids long. The CDR3 region has the DNA TGTGCCATCAGTGACAGTCCTAATGAAAAACTGTTTTTT. It encodes CAISDSPNEKLFF.

In regard to this clone: The same CDR3 can be traced to other DNA sequences in this sample. The chain is built from TRBV5-1 and TRBJ1-3; the D is unclear. CDR1 is SGHRS, CDR2 YFSETQ, per germline. The ends were cut back, 4 bases at V and 0 bases at J, with 8 bases in the middle. The length of the CDR3 is 14 residues. The CDR3 nucleotides are TGCGCCAGCAGCCTCGGAACCTCTGGAAACACCATATATTTT. This gives the protein CASSLGTSGNTIYF.

For the CDR3, the DNA is TGTGCCAGCAGCTTTTCCGGGACAGTTCAGTTCTTC. Protein sequence: CASSFSGTVQFF. The rearrangement joins TRBV2 to TRBJ2-1, with 7 bases identical to TRBD1. CDR1 is SNHLY and CDR2 is FYNNEI in the germline V gene. V lost 6 bases and J lost 13; bases outside the gene matches: 9. This CDR3 is built from 12 residues.

The chain is built from TRBV4-1 and TRBJ2-1; D gene uncertain. The V gene's germline CDR1 is MGHRA and CDR2 YSYEKL. V was shortened by 5 bases and J by 3 bases, with 14 bases between the two germline ends. The CDR3 totals 15 residues. For the CDR3, the DNA is TGCGCCAGCAGCGCAAGCAACGGATACTACAATGAGCAGTTCTTC. It is translated as CASSASNGYYNEQFF.

This clone was seen a few times. The genes are TRBV30 and TRBJ1-5; 8 positions match TRBD1. The CDR3 spans 13 residues. The V segment lost 2 bases and the J segment 7 bases; nucleotides outside the gene matches: 4. The germline V gene has CDR1 GTSNPN and CDR2 SVGIG (reference sequence). The CDR3 region has the DNA TGTGCCTGGAGTCACGACAGGGGCCAGCCCCAGCATTTT. This codes for CAWSHDRGQPQHF.

This clone appeared a single time. The chain couples TRBV5-1 to TRBJ2-1; 7 bases fit TRBD1. Germline CDR1 and CDR2: SGHRS and YFSETQ. V shed 4 bases, J shed 4 bases, and the junction held 2 bases outside the gene matches. The CDR3 loop spans 13 amino acids. The DNA of the CDR3 is TGCGCCAGCAGCCTGACAGGGTACAATGAGCAGTTCTTC. It encodes CASSLTGYNEQFF. Together with reference TRBV5-1 and TRBJ2-1, the CDR3 gives the full variable domain: KAGVTQTPRYLIKTRGQQVTLSCSPISGHRSVSWYQQTPGQGLQFLFEYFSETQRNKGNFPGRFSGRQFSNSRSEMNVSTLELGDSALYLCASSLTGYNEQFFGPGTRLTVL.

The genes are TRBV6-5 and TRBJ2-7; maybe TRBD1 (5 bases). This CDR3 has 14 amino acids. The germline gives CDR1 MNHEY, CDR2 SVGAGI. V was clipped by 2 bases and J by 0 bases, with 8 bases between them. The CDR3 loop is CASSYGRASYEQYF. For the CDR3, the DNA is TGTGCCAGCAGTTACGGCAGGGCCTCCTACGAGCAGTACTTC.

The rearrangement uses TRBV21-1 and TRBJ2-1; the table's D call, TRBD2, was not checked against the DNA. TRBV21-1 is a recognized pseudogene. CDR3 length: 18 residues. CDR3 sequence (DNA): TGTGCCAGCAGCAAAGCCGGGGGGCAGCGGGAGGTCTACAATGAGCAGTTCTTC. Amino acid sequence: CASSKAGGQREVYNEQFF.

This sequence joins TRBV7-2 and TRBJ2-7, with TRBD2 matching 9 bases. The CDR3 length is 14 residues. With 5 bases clipped from V and 3 bases from J, the junction kept 5 bases outside the gene matches. The germline V gene has CDR1 SGHTA and CDR2 FQGNSA. CDR3 region: CASSPSGMGYEQYF. The DNA for the CDR3 is TGTGCCAGCAGCCCTAGCGGGATGGGCTACGAGCAGTACTTC.

The V gene is TRBV5-1, the J gene TRBJ1-1; 7 positions agree with TRBD1. V gave up 4 bases and J gave up 4 bases; unmatched junction bases: 7. Germline-derived CDR1 and CDR2 are SGHRS and YFSETQ. CDR3 length: 14 amino acids. The CDR3 DNA reads TGCGCCAGCAGCCGAACACAGGGGATCACTGAAGCTTTCTTT. It encodes CASSRTQGITEAFF.

This chain uses TRBV5-1 with TRBJ2-5; unclear D gene. V lost 3 bases, J lost 1 base, and 19 bases lay in between. Germline loops: CDR1 SGHRS, CDR2 YFSETQ. The CDR3 loop spans 17 amino acids. In DNA form, the CDR3 reads TGCGCCAGCAGCTCGTCGGGCACGAACAGACTCCAAGAGACCCAGTACTTC. Protein sequence: CASSSSGTNRLQETQYF.

The chain employs TRBV30 and TRBJ1-2; no reliable D call. The V and J ends lost 0 bases and 8 bases respectively, with 13 bases between them. CDR3 length: 13 residues. The V gene's germline CDR1 is GTSNPN and CDR2 SVGIG (reference sequence). CDR3 amino acids: CAWSVGSSSGYTF. CDR3 nucleotides: TGTGCCTGGAGTGTGGGCAGCTCTAGCGGCTACACCTTC. Filled out from reference TRBV30 and TRBJ1-2, the complete variable domain reads SQTIHQWPATLVQPVGSPLSLECTVEGTSNPNLYWYRQAAGRGLQLLFYSVGIGQISSEVPQNLSASRPQDRQFILSSKKLLLSDSGFYLCAWSVGSSSGYTFGSGTRLTVV.

The rearrangement joins TRBV6-6 to TRBJ1-2; 7 positions agree with TRBD1. Germline CDR1 reads MNHNY; CDR2 reads SVGAGI (reference sequence). The CDR3 has 12 amino acids. V shed 4 bases, J shed 5 bases, and the junction held 1 base outside the gene matches. The CDR3 loop is CASSWGQYGYTF. The DNA of the CDR3 is TGTGCCAGCAGTTGGGGACAGTATGGCTACACCTTC.

This clone was seen a handful of times. V and J are TRBV18 and TRBJ2-1; a weak D match, TRBD2 (6 bases). Trimming cost V 3 bases and J 5 bases, with 8 bases left between them. Germline V lookup: CDR1 KGHSH, CDR2 LQKENI. The CDR3 has 13 residues. The CDR3 DNA follows: TGTGCCAGCTCACCGACTAGGGACAATGAGCAGTTCTTC. This codes for CASSPTRDNEQFF.

J is TRBJ2-7 and V is TRBV10-3; TRBD1 aligns across 7 bases. The V gene's germline CDR1 is ENHRY and CDR2 SYGVKD. The CDR3 is made up of 15 amino acids. V shed 7 bases and J 7 bases; nucleotides not matched to a gene: 16. CDR3 loop: CAITPGQHLIGEQYF. CDR3 bases: TGTGCCATCACGCCGGGACAGCATCTAATTGGGGAGCAGTACTTC.

V usage is TRBV5-1 and J usage is TRBJ1-1, with unresolved D. The length of the CDR3 is 14 residues. CDR1 SGHRS and CDR2 YFSETQ come from the germline V gene. The V gene lost 0 bases and the J gene lost 1 base, with 7 bases spanning the gap. CDR3 sequence: CASSLGLENTEAFF. The CDR3 coding sequence is TGCGCCAGCAGCTTGGGGTTGGAGAACACTGAAGCTTTCTTT. The variable domain in full, with the rest retrieved from reference TRBV5-1 and TRBJ1-1, is KAGVTQTPRYLIKTRGQQVTLSCSPISGHRSVSWYQQTPGQGLQFLFEYFSETQRNKGNFPGRFSGRQFSNSRSEMNVSTLELGDSALYLCASSLGLENTEAFFGQGTRLTVV.